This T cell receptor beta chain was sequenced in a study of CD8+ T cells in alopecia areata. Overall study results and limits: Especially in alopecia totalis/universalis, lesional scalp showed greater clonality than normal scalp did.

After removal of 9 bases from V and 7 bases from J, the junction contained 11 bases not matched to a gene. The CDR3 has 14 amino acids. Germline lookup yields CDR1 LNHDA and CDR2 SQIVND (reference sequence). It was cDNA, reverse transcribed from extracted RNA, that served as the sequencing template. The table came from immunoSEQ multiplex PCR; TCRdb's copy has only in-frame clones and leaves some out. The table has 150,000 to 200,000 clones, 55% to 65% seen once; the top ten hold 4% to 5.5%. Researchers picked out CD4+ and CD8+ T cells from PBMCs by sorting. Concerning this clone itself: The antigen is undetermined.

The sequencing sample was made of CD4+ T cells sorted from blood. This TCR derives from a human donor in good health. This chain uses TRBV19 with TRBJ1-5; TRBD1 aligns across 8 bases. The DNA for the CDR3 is TGTGCCAGCAGAACAGGGGGGACTTGGCAGCCCCAGCATTTT. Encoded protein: CASRTGGTWQPQHF.